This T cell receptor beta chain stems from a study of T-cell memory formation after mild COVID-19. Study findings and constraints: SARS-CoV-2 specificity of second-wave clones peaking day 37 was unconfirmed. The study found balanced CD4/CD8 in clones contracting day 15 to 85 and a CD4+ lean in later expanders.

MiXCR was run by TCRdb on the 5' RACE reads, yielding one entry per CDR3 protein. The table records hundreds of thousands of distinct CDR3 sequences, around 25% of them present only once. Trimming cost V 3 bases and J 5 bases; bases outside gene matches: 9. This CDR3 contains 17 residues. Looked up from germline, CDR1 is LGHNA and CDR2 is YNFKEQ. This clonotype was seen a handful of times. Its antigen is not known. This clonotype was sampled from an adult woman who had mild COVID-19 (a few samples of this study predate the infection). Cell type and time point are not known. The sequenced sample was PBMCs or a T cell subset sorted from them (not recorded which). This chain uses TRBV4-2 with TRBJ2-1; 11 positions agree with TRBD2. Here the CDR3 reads CASSQPSGTSGHNEQFF. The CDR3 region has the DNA TGTGCCAGCAGCCAGCCGAGCGGGACTAGCGGTCACAATGAGCAGTTCTTC.